The rows below give T cell receptor beta chains drawn from one sample of a study of blood T cells in healthy people across ages. TCRdb ran MiXCR on the 5' RACE reads and lists one entry per CDR3 protein. The data hold fewer than 800,000 distinct CDR3 sequences, with roughly 20% observed a single time. Sequencing was carried out using blood. These receptors originate from a man in his 70s in good health. Each CDR3 is given with its conserved first and last residue. The D gene is left open where the match is weak. Where a row states a size, it is once, few, many or the class of an expanded clone; other rows omit it.

CDR3aa | CDR3nt | v_gene | d_gene | j_gene | abundance
CSPLLTSGANEQFF | TGCAGTCCCCTGCTGACTAGCGGGGCCAATGAGCAGTTCTTC | TRBV20-1 | TRBD2 | TRBJ2-1 | many
CASSSIGGTSGNYEQYF | TGTGCCAGCAGCTCAATAGGCGGGACTAGCGGAAACTACGAGCAGTACTTC | TRBV7-9 | TRBD2 | TRBJ2-7 | few
CASKGNTEAFF | TGCGCCAGCAAGGGGAACACTGAAGCTTTCTTT | TRBV5-1 | . | TRBJ1-1 | .
CSVGQGGLEQYF | TGCAGCGTGGGACAGGGGGGGTTGGAGCAGTACTTC | TRBV29-1 | TRBD1 | TRBJ2-7 | .
CSAGISSEQYF | TGCAGCGCCGGGATTTCTTCCGAGCAGTACTTC | TRBV29-1 | . | TRBJ2-7 | .
CASSEQGEQFF | TGTGCCAGCAGCGAACAGGGGGAGCAGTTCTTC | TRBV3-1 | TRBD1 | TRBJ2-1 | many
CATSSPQRGEQYF | TGTGCCACCAGCAGCCCTCAGAGAGGCGAGCAGTACTTC | TRBV15 | . | TRBJ2-7 | few
CASSLRAGNPNTIYF | TGTGCCAGCAGCTTGCGGGCCGGGAATCCAAACACCATATATTTT | TRBV5-5 | . | TRBJ1-3 | few
CASSLGVGPQETQYF | TGTGCCAGCAGCTTAGGCGTGGGCCCCCAAGAGACCCAGTACTTC | TRBV11-2 | . | TRBJ2-5 | few
CASSLGLAGETGELFF | TGTGCCAGCAGCTTAGGACTAGCGGGAGAAACCGGGGAGCTGTTTTTT | TRBV7-8 | TRBD2 | TRBJ2-2 | .
CASFPAGGDYNEQFF | TGTGCCAGCTTTCCAGCGGGAGGGGATTACAATGAGCAGTTCTTC | TRBV2 | TRBD2 | TRBJ2-1 | .
CAISRDYPTDTQYF | TGTGCCATCAGCAGAGACTACCCCACAGATACGCAGTATTTT | TRBV11-2 | . | TRBJ2-3 | .
CASTRGYDYGYTF | TGTGCCAGCACCAGGGGGTACGACTATGGCTACACCTTC | TRBV11-2 | TRBD1 | TRBJ1-2 | .
CASSLVAGWETQYF | TGTGCCAGCAGCTTAGTCGCAGGGTGGGAGACCCAGTACTTC | TRBV11-2 | . | TRBJ2-5 | .
CASSGFSSGVFNEQFF | TGTGCCAGCAGCGGTTTCTCTAGCGGGGTCTTCAATGAGCAGTTCTTC | TRBV2 | TRBD2 | TRBJ2-1 | .
CASSLSAGGQETQYF | TGTGCCAGCAGCCTTTCAGCGGGAGGGCAAGAGACCCAGTACTTC | TRBV3-1 | TRBD2 | TRBJ2-5 | many
CASSYSSGSEQYF | TGTGCCAGCAGTTACTCGTCAGGATCCGAGCAGTACTTC | TRBV6-6 | . | TRBJ2-7 | few
CASSLFGQGARNTQYF | TGTGCCAGCAGTTTATTCGGACAGGGGGCTAGGAATACGCAGTATTTT | TRBV28 | TRBD1 | TRBJ2-3 | .
CASSLATSSYNEQFF | TGCGCCAGCAGTTTAGCGACTAGCTCCTACAATGAGCAGTTCTTC | TRBV5-1 | . | TRBJ2-1 | many
CSARFGASGGNTIYF | TGCAGTGCTAGATTCGGGGCCTCGGGTGGAAACACCATATATTTT | TRBV20-1 | . | TRBJ1-3 | few
CASSLTTLSGANVLTF | TGCGCCAGCAGCTTGACGACACTCTCTGGGGCCAACGTCCTGACTTTC | TRBV5-1 | . | TRBJ2-6 | .
CASSAGQGVYEQYF | TGTGCCAGCAGCGCGGGACAGGGGGTCTACGAGCAGTACTTC | TRBV5-5 | TRBD1 | TRBJ2-7 | .
CASSSRVVPYQETQYF | TGTGCCAGCAGCTCACGTGTGGTACCTTACCAAGAGACCCAGTACTTC | TRBV7-8 | . | TRBJ2-5 | .
CASSLDPGVQPQHF | TGTGCCAGCAGCTTAGATCCAGGGGTACAGCCCCAGCATTTT | TRBV7-2 | . | TRBJ1-5 | .
CASSVAGSLQETQYF | TGTGCCAGCAGCGTAGCGGGTAGCCTCCAAGAGACCCAGTACTTC | TRBV9 | . | TRBJ2-5 | .
CASSSPRGANYGYTF | TGTGCCAGCAGTAGCCCCAGGGGAGCTAACTATGGCTACACCTTC | TRBV25-1 | . | TRBJ1-2 | few